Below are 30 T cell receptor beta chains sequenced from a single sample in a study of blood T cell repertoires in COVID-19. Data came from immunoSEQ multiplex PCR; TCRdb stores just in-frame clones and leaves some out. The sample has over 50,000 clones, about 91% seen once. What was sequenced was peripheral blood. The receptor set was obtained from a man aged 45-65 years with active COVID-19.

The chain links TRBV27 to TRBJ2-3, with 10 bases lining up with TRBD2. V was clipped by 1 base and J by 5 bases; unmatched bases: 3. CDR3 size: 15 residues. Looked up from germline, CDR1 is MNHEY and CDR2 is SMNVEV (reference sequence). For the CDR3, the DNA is TGTGCCAGCAGTTTATGGGCTAGCGGGAGAGATACGCAGTATTTT. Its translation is CASSLWASGRDTQYF.

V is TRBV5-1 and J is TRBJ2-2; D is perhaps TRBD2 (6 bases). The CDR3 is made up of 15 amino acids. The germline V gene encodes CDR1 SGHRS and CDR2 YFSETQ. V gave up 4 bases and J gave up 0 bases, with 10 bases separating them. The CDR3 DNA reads TGCGCCAGCAGCGCGTGGGACTCGAACACCGGGGAGCTGTTTTTT. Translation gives CASSAWDSNTGELFF.

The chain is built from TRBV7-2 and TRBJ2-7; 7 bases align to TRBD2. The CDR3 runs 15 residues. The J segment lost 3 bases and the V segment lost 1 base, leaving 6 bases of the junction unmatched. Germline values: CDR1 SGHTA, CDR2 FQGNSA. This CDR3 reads CASSLVVGGDYEQYF. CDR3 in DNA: TGTGCCAGCAGCTTAGTCGTGGGGGGGGACTACGAGCAGTACTTC.

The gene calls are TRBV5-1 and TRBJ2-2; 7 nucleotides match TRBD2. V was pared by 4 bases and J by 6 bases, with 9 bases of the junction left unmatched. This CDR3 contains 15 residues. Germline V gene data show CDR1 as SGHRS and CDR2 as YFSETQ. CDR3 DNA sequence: TGCGCCAGCAGCCCCTACGCGGGGGTCCCCGGGGAGCTGTTTTTT. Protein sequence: CASSPYAGVPGELFF.

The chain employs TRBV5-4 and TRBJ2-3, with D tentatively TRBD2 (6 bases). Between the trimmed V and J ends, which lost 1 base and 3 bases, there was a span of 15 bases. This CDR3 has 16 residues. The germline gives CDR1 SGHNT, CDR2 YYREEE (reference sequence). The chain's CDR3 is CASSLRAGPVTDTQYF. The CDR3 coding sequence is TGTGCCAGCAGCTTGAGGGCGGGACCAGTAACAGATACGCAGTATTTT. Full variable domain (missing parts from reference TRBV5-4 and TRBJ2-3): ETGVTQSPTHLIKTRGQQVTLRCSSQSGHNTVSWYQQALGQGPQFIFQYYREEENGRGNFPPRFSGLQFPNYSSELNVNALELDDSALYLCASSLRAGPVTDTQYFGPGTRLTVL.

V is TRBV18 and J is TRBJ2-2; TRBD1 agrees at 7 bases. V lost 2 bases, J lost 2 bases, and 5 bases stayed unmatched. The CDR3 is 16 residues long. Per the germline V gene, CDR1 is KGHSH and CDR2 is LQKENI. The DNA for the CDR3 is TGTGCCAGCTCACCAATACAGGGGCCTAACACCGGGGAGCTGTTTTTT. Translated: CASSPIQGPNTGELFF.

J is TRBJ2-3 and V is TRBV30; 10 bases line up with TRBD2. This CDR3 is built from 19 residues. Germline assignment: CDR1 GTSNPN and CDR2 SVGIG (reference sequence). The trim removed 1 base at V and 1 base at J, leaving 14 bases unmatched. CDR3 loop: CAWSGRSSGRSAGTDTQYF. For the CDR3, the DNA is TGTGCCTGGAGTGGGAGGAGTAGCGGGAGGTCGGCTGGCACAGATACGCAGTATTTT.

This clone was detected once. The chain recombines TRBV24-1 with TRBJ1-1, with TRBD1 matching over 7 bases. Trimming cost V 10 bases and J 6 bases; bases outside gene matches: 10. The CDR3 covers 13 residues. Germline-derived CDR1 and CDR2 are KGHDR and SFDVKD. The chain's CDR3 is CATRGAGGPEAFF. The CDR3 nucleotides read TGTGCCACGCGGGGGGCAGGGGGACCTGAAGCTTTCTTT.

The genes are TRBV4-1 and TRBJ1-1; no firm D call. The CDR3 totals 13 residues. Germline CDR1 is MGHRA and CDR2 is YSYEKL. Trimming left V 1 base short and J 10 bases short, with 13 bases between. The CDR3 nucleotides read TGCGCCAGCAGCCAAGGAGGGAGGAGTGTAGCTTTCTTT. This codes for CASSQGGRSVAFF.

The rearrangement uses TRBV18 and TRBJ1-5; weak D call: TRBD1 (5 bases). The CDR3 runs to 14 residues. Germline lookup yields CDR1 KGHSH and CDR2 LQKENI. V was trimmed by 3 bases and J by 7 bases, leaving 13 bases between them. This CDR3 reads CASSPLRVGQPQHF. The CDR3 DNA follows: TGTGCCAGCTCACCCCTCAGGGTCGGACAGCCCCAGCATTTT.

The CDR3 protein is CASTLTGGSYEQYF. The CDR3 region has the DNA TGTGCCAGCACCTTGACGGGGGGATCCTACGAGCAGTACTTC. The chain recombines TRBV7-9 with TRBJ2-7, with TRBD2 matching 7 bases. Unmatched junction bases numbered 7, after V lost 7 bases and J lost 1 base. There are 14 residues in the CDR3. Germline CDR1 reads SEHNR; CDR2 reads FQNEAQ (reference sequence).

The CDR3 protein is CASSSSGDEQYF. The CDR3 DNA reads TGTGCCAGTAGTTCCTCAGGGGACGAGCAGTACTTC. J is TRBJ2-7 and V is TRBV19, with D tentatively TRBD1 (6 bases). This CDR3 region has 12 residues. CDR1 and CDR2 from the germline V gene are LNHDA and SQIVND (reference sequence). The germline V and J ends were trimmed by 5 bases and 5 bases, with 10 bases remaining between them.

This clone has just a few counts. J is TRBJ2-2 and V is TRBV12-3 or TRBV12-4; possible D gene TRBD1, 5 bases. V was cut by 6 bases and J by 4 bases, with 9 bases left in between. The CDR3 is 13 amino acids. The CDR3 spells CASRPQGTGELFF. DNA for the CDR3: TGTGCCAGCAGGCCCCAGGGCACCGGGGAGCTGTTTTTT.

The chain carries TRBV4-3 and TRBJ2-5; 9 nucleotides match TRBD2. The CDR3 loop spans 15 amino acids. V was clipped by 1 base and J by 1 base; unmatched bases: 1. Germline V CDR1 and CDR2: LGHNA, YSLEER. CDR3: CASSQGLAVQETQYF. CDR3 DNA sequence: TGCGCCAGCAGCCAAGGACTAGCGGTCCAAGAGACCCAGTACTTC.

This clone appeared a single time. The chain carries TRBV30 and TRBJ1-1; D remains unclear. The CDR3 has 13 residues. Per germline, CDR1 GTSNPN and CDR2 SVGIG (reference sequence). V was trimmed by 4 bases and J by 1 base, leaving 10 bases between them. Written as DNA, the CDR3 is TGTGCCTGGACGTTATCGCGGAACACTGAAGCTTTCTTT. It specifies CAWTLSRNTEAFF.

The CDR3: CASSFGGRSYEQYF. The CDR3 DNA follows: TGTGCCAGCAGCTTTGGCGGGAGAAGCTACGAGCAGTACTTC. The V call is TRBV5-4, the J call TRBJ2-7, with 7 positions matching TRBD2. The CDR3 loop spans 14 amino acids. Looked up from germline, CDR1 is SGHNT and CDR2 is YYREEE (reference sequence). V was pared by 2 bases and J by 3 bases, with 5 bases of the junction left unmatched.

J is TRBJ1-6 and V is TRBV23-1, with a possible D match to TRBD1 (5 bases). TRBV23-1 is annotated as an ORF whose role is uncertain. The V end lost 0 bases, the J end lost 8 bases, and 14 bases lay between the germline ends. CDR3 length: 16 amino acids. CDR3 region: CASSQSGGSRDSPLHF. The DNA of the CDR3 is TGCGCCAGCAGTCAATCGGGGGGGTCTAGGGATTCACCCCTCCACTTT.

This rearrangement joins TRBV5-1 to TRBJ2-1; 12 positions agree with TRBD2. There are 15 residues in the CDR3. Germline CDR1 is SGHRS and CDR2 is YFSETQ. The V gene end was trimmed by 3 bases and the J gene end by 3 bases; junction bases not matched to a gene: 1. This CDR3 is CASSSSGGVYNEQFF. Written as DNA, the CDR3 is TGCGCCAGCAGCTCTAGCGGGGGGGTCTACAATGAGCAGTTCTTC.

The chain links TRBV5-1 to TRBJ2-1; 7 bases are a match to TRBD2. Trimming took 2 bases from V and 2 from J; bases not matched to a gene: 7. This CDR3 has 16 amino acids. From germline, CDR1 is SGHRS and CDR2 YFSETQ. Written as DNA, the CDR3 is TGCGCCAGCAGCTTTAGGCCTAGCGGCACCTACAATGAGCAGTTCTTC. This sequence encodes CASSFRPSGTYNEQFF.

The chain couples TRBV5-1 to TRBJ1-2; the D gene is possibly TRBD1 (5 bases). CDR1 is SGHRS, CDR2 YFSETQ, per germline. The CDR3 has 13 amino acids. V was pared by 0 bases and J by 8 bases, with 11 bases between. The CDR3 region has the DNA TGCGCCAGCAGCTTGGACGGGACTCTCGGCTACACCTTC. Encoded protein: CASSLDGTLGYTF.

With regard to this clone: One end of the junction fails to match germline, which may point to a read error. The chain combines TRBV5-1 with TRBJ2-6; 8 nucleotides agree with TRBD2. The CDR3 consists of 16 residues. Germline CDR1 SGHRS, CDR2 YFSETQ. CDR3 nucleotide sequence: TGCGCAAGCAGCTTAGGCGGGGGGTCTGGGGCCAACGTCCTGACTTTC. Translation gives CASSLGGGSGANVLTF.

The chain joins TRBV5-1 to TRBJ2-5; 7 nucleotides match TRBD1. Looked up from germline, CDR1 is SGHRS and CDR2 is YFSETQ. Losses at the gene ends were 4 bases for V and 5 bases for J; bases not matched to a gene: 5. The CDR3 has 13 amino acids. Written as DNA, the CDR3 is TGCGCCAGCAGCCAAACCAGGGGGGAGACCCAGTACTTC. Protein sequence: CASSQTRGETQYF. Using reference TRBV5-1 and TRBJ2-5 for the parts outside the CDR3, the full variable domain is KAGVTQTPRYLIKTRGQQVTLSCSPISGHRSVSWYQQTPGQGLQFLFEYFSETQRNKGNFPGRFSGRQFSNSRSEMNVSTLELGDSALYLCASSQTRGETQYFGPGTRLLVL.

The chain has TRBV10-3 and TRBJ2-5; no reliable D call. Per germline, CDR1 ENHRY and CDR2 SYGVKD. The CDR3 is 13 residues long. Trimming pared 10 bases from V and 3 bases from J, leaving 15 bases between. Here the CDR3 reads CASADRAEETQYF. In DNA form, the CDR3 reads TGTGCCAGTGCAGATCGTGCAGAAGAGACCCAGTACTTC.

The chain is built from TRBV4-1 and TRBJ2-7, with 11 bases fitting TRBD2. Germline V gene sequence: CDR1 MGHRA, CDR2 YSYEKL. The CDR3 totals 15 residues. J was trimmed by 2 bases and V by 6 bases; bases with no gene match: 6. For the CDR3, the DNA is TGCGCCAGCAGGCCTGGGACTAGCGGAACCTACGAGCAGTACTTC. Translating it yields CASRPGTSGTYEQYF.

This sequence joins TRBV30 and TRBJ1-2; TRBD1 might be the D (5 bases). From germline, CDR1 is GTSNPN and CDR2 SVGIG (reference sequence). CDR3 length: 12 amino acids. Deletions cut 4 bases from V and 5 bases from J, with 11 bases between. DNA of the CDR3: TGTGCCTGGACAGGGACTCCTTATGGCTACACCTTC. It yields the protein CAWTGTPYGYTF.

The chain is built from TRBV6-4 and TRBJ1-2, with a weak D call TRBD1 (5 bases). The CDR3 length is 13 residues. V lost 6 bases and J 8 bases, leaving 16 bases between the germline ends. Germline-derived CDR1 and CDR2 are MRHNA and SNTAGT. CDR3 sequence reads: CASRSRWGSGYTF. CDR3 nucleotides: TGTGCCAGCAGGAGTCGTTGGGGCTCCGGCTACACCTTC.

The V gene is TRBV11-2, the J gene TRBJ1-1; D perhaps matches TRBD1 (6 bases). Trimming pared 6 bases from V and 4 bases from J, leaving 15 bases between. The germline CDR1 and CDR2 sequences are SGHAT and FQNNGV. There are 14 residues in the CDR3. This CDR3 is CASRYIRGATEAFF. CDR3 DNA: TGTGCCAGCAGATATATACGGGGGGCCACTGAAGCTTTCTTT.

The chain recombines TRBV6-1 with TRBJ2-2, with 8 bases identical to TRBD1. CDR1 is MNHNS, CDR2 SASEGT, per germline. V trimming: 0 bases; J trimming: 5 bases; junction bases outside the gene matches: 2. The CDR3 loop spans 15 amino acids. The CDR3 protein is CASSEATGETGELFF. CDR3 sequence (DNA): TGTGCCAGCAGTGAAGCGACAGGGGAGACCGGGGAGCTGTTTTTT.

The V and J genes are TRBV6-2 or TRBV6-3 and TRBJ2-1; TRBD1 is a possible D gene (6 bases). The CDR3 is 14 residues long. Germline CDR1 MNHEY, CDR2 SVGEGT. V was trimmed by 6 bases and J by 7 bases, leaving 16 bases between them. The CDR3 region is CASSDTGNVNEQFF. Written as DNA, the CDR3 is TGTGCCAGCAGCGATACAGGGAATGTGAATGAGCAGTTCTTC.

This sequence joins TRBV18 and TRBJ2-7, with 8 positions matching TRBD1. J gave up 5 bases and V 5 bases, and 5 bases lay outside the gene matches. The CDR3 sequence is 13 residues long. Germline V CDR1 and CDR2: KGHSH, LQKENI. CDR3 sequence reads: CASSSGQVDEQYF. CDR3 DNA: TGTGCCAGCTCATCGGGACAGGTCGACGAGCAGTACTTC.